The source of this TCR beta chain is a study of vaccination and CD4 T cells after COVID-19. Study context: Cells were stimulated with overlapping spike peptides from SARS-CoV-2, HCoV-NL63, HCoV-OC43 and HCoV-229E.

Trimming at V came to 4 bases and at J to 2 bases, leaving 1 base not matched to a gene. The CDR3 has 14 residues. Germline-derived CDR1 and CDR2 are SGHRS and YFSETQ. This clonotype appeared a few times. Its antigen is currently unknown. Treatment specified: approximately 11-day PBMC culture with coronavirus spike peptide pools or control peptides (ViraFEST assay). CD4+ T cells of the unexposed donor were collected before the COVID-19 pandemic (2011-2018). ViraFEST expanded antigen-specific T cells with peptide pools, then sequenced TCRs. Oncomine TCR Beta short-read sequencing was applied to DNA from cultured CD4+ T cells. Extraction of genomic DNA was performed on cultured CD4+ T cells. TCRdb called the PCR reads again in MiXCR, with one record for every CDR3 protein. The sample has approximately 2,400 distinct CDR3 sequences, around 40% seen once.

The TCR originated in a human donor in good health. The rearrangement links TRBV5-1 to TRBJ1-1, with 11 bases matching TRBD1. The sample taken for sequencing was CD4+ T cells from blood, cultured in vitro. This chain's CDR3 is CASSRTGGNTEAFF. The CDR3, as DNA: TGCGCCAGCAGCAGGACAGGGGGCAACACTGAAGCTTTCTTT.